The clone carrying this T cell receptor beta chain was observed a handful of times. This sample was taken from a study of T cells after yellow fever vaccination. Each CDR3 protein gets one entry after TCRdb re-called the 5' RACE reads with MiXCR. Here the sample spans under 300,000 distinct CDR3 sequences, 6.9% being singletons. The CDR3 is 13 residues long. The germline V gene encodes CDR1 SGHRS and CDR2 YFSETQ. V was pared by 2 bases and J by 1 base, with 6 bases between. The sequencing used CD4+ T cells sorted from PBMCs, collected 15 days after the yellow fever booster vaccination. The rearrangement joins TRBV5-1 to TRBJ2-5, with D perhaps matching TRBD2 (5 bases). The TCR was taken from a man under 40 who received the YFV17D yellow fever vaccine. This chain's CDR3 is CASSFGVQETQYF. Written as DNA, the CDR3 is TGCGCCAGCAGCTTCGGGGTCCAAGAGACCCAGTACTTC.